The rows below give T cell receptor beta chains drawn from one sample of a study of blood T cell repertoires in COVID-19. The data were produced by immunoSEQ multiplex PCR, yet TCRdb's version contains in-frame clones alone and is incomplete. The sample includes some 120,000 clones, almost 85% of them seen just once. Sequencing used peripheral blood. The receptors stem from a woman in her 30s who had recovered from COVID-19. The CDR3 runs from the conserved cysteine through the conserved F or W. D genes are given only for firm matches. Clone sizes are given selectively: once, few, many, or a class where the clone is expanded.

abundance: -; v_gene: TRBV12-5; d_gene: -; j_gene: TRBJ1-2; CDR3nt: TGTGCTAGTGGTTTGGTACGAGGCGGCCGATTAGGCTATGGCTACACCTTC; CDR3aa: CASGLVRGGRLGYGYTF
abundance: -; v_gene: TRBV13; d_gene: TRBD2; j_gene: TRBJ2-7; CDR3nt: TGTGCCAGCAGCTTAGAGACTAGCGGGAGGGAGTTACGGCAGTACTTC; CDR3aa: CASSLETSGRELRQYF
abundance: -; v_gene: TRBV7-3; d_gene: TRBD1; j_gene: TRBJ2-2; CDR3nt: TGTGCCAGCAGCCCTGGGACAGGGGGCGCCGGGGAGCTGTTTTTT; CDR3aa: CASSPGTGGAGELFF
abundance: -; v_gene: TRBV2; d_gene: TRBD1; j_gene: TRBJ1-6; CDR3nt: TGTGCCAGCAGTGTGCGGGGACAGCCCAATTCACCCCTCCACTTT; CDR3aa: CASSVRGQPNSPLHF
abundance: -; v_gene: TRBV5-6; d_gene: TRBD1; j_gene: TRBJ1-2; CDR3nt: TGTGCCAGCAGCTTGGAGGGGGGACAGATCTATGGCTACACCTTC; CDR3aa: CASSLEGGQIYGYTF
abundance: once; v_gene: TRBV5-1; d_gene: -; j_gene: TRBJ2-6; CDR3nt: TGCGCCAGCAGCTCGCGACAGGTCGCGAGCTCTGGGGCCAACGTCCTGACTTTC; CDR3aa: CASSSRQVASSGANVLTF
abundance: -; v_gene: TRBV12-5; d_gene: -; j_gene: TRBJ2-2; CDR3nt: TGTGCTAGTGCGCGGGAAGGAATCGGGGAGCTGTTTTTT; CDR3aa: CASAREGIGELFF
abundance: few; v_gene: TRBV5-5; d_gene: -; j_gene: TRBJ1-6; CDR3nt: TGTGCCAGCAGCTTAATCTCCCCACTTAATTCACCCCTCCACTTT; CDR3aa: CASSLISPLNSPLHF
abundance: -; v_gene: TRBV6-1; d_gene: -; j_gene: TRBJ1-5; CDR3nt: TGTGCCAGCAGTGAAGCTAGCAGGGGAAGGAATCAGCCCCAGCATTTT; CDR3aa: CASSEASRGRNQPQHF
abundance: -; v_gene: TRBV19; d_gene: TRBD2; j_gene: TRBJ2-1; CDR3nt: TGTGCCAGTAGTAGTTTCCGGGGTAGCGGGACACACAATGAGCAGTTCTTC; CDR3aa: CASSSFRGSGTHNEQFF
abundance: -; v_gene: TRBV7-8; d_gene: TRBD2; j_gene: TRBJ2-1; CDR3nt: TGTGCCAGCAGCTCAGAGGGAGGGAGGGGTGAGCAGTTCTTC; CDR3aa: CASSSEGGRGEQFF
abundance: -; v_gene: TRBV10-2; d_gene: -; j_gene: TRBJ1-1; CDR3nt: TGCGCCAGCAGGGCGGGGGGGATGAACACTGAAGCTTTCTTT; CDR3aa: CASRAGGMNTEAFF
abundance: -; v_gene: TRBV5-1; d_gene: -; j_gene: TRBJ2-7; CDR3nt: TGCGCCAGCAGCCTACGGACAGTCGACTCCTACGAGCAGTACTTC; CDR3aa: CASSLRTVDSYEQYF
abundance: -; v_gene: TRBV19; d_gene: TRBD2; j_gene: TRBJ2-3; CDR3nt: TGTGCCAGTAGTCTCCAACTAGCGGGCTTAGTGGATACGCAGTATTTT; CDR3aa: CASSLQLAGLVDTQYF
abundance: -; v_gene: TRBV3-1/TRBV3-2; d_gene: -; j_gene: TRBJ2-7; CDR3nt: TGTGCCAGCAGCCAGGGTCCGAGGGCTTACGAGCAGTACTTC; CDR3aa: CASSQGPRAYEQYF
abundance: few; v_gene: TRBV7-2; d_gene: TRBD1; j_gene: TRBJ1-5; CDR3nt: TGTGCCAGCAGCTTAGTTGACTCCGGGACAGGGTGGAATCAGCCCCAGCATTTT; CDR3aa: CASSLVDSGTGWNQPQHF
abundance: -; v_gene: TRBV5-1; d_gene: -; j_gene: TRBJ2-3; CDR3nt: TGCGCCAGCAGCTTGATGGGGGGAACTACCACAGATACGCAGTATTTT; CDR3aa: CASSLMGGTTTDTQYF
abundance: -; v_gene: TRBV7-2; d_gene: TRBD1; j_gene: TRBJ1-5; CDR3nt: TGTGCCAGCAGCGCCCGGGACAGTCTTCAGCCCCAGCATTTT; CDR3aa: CASSARDSLQPQHF
abundance: -; v_gene: TRBV13; d_gene: TRBD2; j_gene: TRBJ2-3; CDR3nt: TGTGCCAGCAGCCCCGGGACTAGCGGGAGTGGGGACACAGATACGCAGTATTTT; CDR3aa: CASSPGTSGSGDTDTQYF
abundance: -; v_gene: TRBV9; d_gene: -; j_gene: TRBJ1-2; CDR3nt: TGTGCCAGCAGCGTAGGTCAGGACTACTATGGCTACACCTTC; CDR3aa: CASSVGQDYYGYTF
abundance: -; v_gene: TRBV27; d_gene: -; j_gene: TRBJ1-6; CDR3nt: TGTGCCAGCAGTCCTCGGGGTTTGAGCTCCTATAATTCACCCCTCCACTTT; CDR3aa: CASSPRGLSSYNSPLHF
abundance: -; v_gene: TRBV3-1/TRBV3-2; d_gene: TRBD1; j_gene: TRBJ2-1; CDR3nt: TGTGCCAGCAGCCATCGGGACAGGACCCAGAGCTCCTACAATGAGCAGTTCTTC; CDR3aa: CASSHRDRTQSSYNEQFF
abundance: -; v_gene: TRBV7-2; d_gene: -; j_gene: TRBJ1-2; CDR3nt: TGTGCCAGCAGCTCGCCCGACAGCCTCTATGGCTACACCTTC; CDR3aa: CASSSPDSLYGYTF
abundance: -; v_gene: TRBV6-5; d_gene: TRBD1; j_gene: TRBJ2-1; CDR3nt: TGTGCCAGCAGGATGGACAGGAGATACAATGAGCAGTTCTTC; CDR3aa: CASRMDRRYNEQFF
abundance: -; v_gene: TRBV7-2; d_gene: -; j_gene: TRBJ2-7; CDR3nt: TGTGCCAGCAGCCGCGGAGTCGGGGTCCTCTACGAGCAGTACTTC; CDR3aa: CASSRGVGVLYEQYF
abundance: -; v_gene: TRBV3-1/TRBV3-2; d_gene: TRBD1; j_gene: TRBJ2-1; CDR3nt: TGTGCCAGCAGCCAAAGAGGGGACAGTTTACATGAGCAGTTCTTC; CDR3aa: CASSQRGDSLHEQFF
abundance: -; v_gene: TRBV7-2; d_gene: -; j_gene: TRBJ1-6; CDR3nt: TGTGCCAGCAGCTTTATGCGGAATTCACCCCTCCACTTT; CDR3aa: CASSFMRNSPLHF